Detailed here is one T cell receptor (beta chain). This clonotype was counted at least ten times. Its cognate antigen has yet to be identified. Within one base of it there is no much larger clone, and no base qualities were kept. Using a constant-region primer and ProtoScript II reverse transcriptase, TCRbeta-specific cDNA was reverse-transcribed from roughly 460 ng total RNA. Three nested multiplex PCR rounds, following a slightly modified ARM-PCR procedure, were used to build the TCRbeta libraries. Each of the first two PCR rounds ran for around 10 cycles using multiplex TRBV1-TRBV30 forward primers together with a Cbeta reverse primer. Sample barcodes and Illumina adapters were added in a final 25-cycle PCR using Deep VentR polymerase. Amplicons of 200-500 bp were gel-purified with a QIAquick gel extraction kit before sequencing. An Illumina HiSeq 2500 was used to sequence the TCRbeta amplicons with 250-bp paired-end reads. The authors processed their data as follows. Quality trimming of reads was performed with Trimmomatic v0.33, and paired reads were merged with FLASH v1.2.11 so that full CDR3 sequences could be recovered. V, D and J germline segments were assigned to the rearranged TCRbeta sequences by MiGEC v1.2.1b. VDJtools v1.0.0 computed clonotype statistics and Shannon-Wiener diversity indices. Except for diversity analysis, only each sample's 250 most abundant clonotypes were used in subsequent analyses to reduce sampling bias. TCRdb reanalyzed the raw reads on its own, using fastp at Q25 for trimming and MiXCR for clone calling, and kept in-frame beta chains. For every CDR3 protein sequence, its rows merge into one entry that carries the most common genes and DNA. These V and J calls rely on TCRdb rather than the paper's analysis. Present in this sample are roughly 180,000 distinct CDR3 sequences, about 55% of which were seen just once. About 70% of the sample is in the top ten clones.

TRIzol reagent was used to extract blood RNA from unsorted whole blood, while the DNeasy Blood & Tissue kit provided the germline DNA. Patients had chronic HBV infection and were treatment-naive at sampling. Before surgery, 3.5 to 4 milliliters of peripheral blood were drawn into K2EDTA tubes. The sample comes from a study of tumor-infiltrating lymphocytes in primary liver carcinoma (dated by TCRdb to 2016 to 2017). Background for the entire study: Five patients with histopathologically diagnosed primary liver carcinoma underwent surgical resection in China between November 2015 and March 2016. The five patients, three men and two women aged 30 to 69 years, had hepatocellular carcinoma (four) or combined HCC and intrahepatic cholangiocarcinoma (one). The tumors of the five patients were staged as T1-T3 N0M0, with maximum diameters ranging from about 4.2 to 11 cm. Each sample produced about 3.5 to 7.13 million productive TCRbeta reads, and read depth showed no significant difference between tissue types. For each liver tumor, the study sampled five regions along with adjacent normal tissue and blood, and applied TCRbeta repertoire sequencing, expression microarrays and whole-exome sequencing. TCRbeta repertoire sequencing covered 35 or so specimens from 5 patients: roughly 25 tumor regions, 5 adjacent noncancerous liver tissues and 5 peripheral blood samples. Repertoires from technical replicates were highly reproducible, with mean shared-clone rates about 0.9 and correlation coefficients above 0.95.

Deletion took 0 bases off V and 7 bases off J, with a span of 8 bases between the germline ends. Measured from the cysteine to the phenylalanine, the CDR3 is 13 residues long. Here the CDR3 DNA is all that survives: 39 bases in frame from base 1. The CDR1 and CDR2 encoded by the germline V gene are SGHDT and YYEEEE. The investigation overall reported the following: Comparison of CD4+ and CD8+ T cell repertoires was precluded by the use of bulk unsorted samples. Because only the TCR beta chain was sequenced and unpaired alpha chains were not captured, true repertoire diversity is likely underestimated. A significantly larger repertoire fraction was made up by the top 250 clones in tumors than in blood (p = 0.039). With just 4 or 5 patients in the study, the authors point out that the findings should be validated in a larger study. Pairs of tumor regions showed greater repertoire overlap (mean roughly 36%) than tumor-adjacent pairs (17%) or tumor-blood pairs (around 15%), which is consistent with antigen-driven expansion.

This chain joins TRBV5-6 to TRBJ1-5; TRBD1 might be the D gene, on 5 matching bases. The receptor was isolated from a man aged 40-50 years with primary liver carcinoma and hepatitis B virus infection. What was sequenced was peripheral blood. The CDR3 region reads CASSLGGRQPQHF. The DNA is as follows: TGTGCCAGCAGCTTGGGGGGCAGGCAGCCCCAGCATTTT.